These 7 T cell receptor beta chains originate from one sample sequenced in a study of blood T cells in healthy people across ages. With a J-beta primer mix and a sample-barcoded 5' primer, a second PCR ran roughly 6 to 11 cycles. TCRdb passed the 5' RACE reads through MiXCR, listing each CDR3 protein once. The profile covers nearly 1 million distinct CDR3 sequences, with just over 50% appearing a single time and around a fifth taken by the ten largest. The sample comprised blood. Receptors originate from a woman in her sixties in good health.

The chain links TRBV6-5 to TRBJ2-3; D unclear. Germline V gene sequence: CDR1 MNHEY, CDR2 SVGAGI. The CDR3 length is 14 residues. Trimming removed 2 bases at V and 1 base at J, with 7 bases between. This CDR3 is CASSYRTRTDTQYF. Written as DNA, the CDR3 is TGTGCCAGCAGTTACCGGACGCGCACAGATACGCAGTATTTT.

This clonotype was seen a few times. The chain couples TRBV6-5 to TRBJ2-7; tentative D call: TRBD2 (6 bases). From germline, CDR1 is MNHEY and CDR2 SVGAGI. The CDR3 loop spans 15 amino acids. Trimming stripped 7 bases from V and 5 bases from J, with 21 bases between. CDR3: CASKEPAGSEHEQYF. The CDR3 DNA follows: TGTGCCAGCAAGGAACCTGCCGGGAGTGAACACGAGCAGTACTTC.

The chain combines TRBV28 with TRBJ2-2; D ambiguous. Per germline, CDR1 MDHEN and CDR2 SYDVKM. V was clipped by 2 bases and J by 1 base, with 14 bases between them. This CDR3 is built from 17 residues. The DNA for the CDR3 is TGTGCCAGCAGTTTAAGGTTGGGTCTCGGGAACACCGGGGAGCTGTTTTTT. Residues: CASSLRLGLGNTGELFF.

This chain links TRBV29-1 with TRBJ2-5, with unresolved D. Trimming cost V 4 bases and J 3 bases, with 12 bases left between them. This CDR3 contains 13 residues. The germline gives CDR1 SQVTM, CDR2 ANQGSEA. CDR3: CSVAFSIEETQYF. DNA of the CDR3: TGCAGCGTTGCATTTTCCATTGAAGAGACCCAGTACTTC.

This clonotype has ten or more counts. The rearrangement joins TRBV9 to TRBJ2-3; no clear D. V was clipped by 4 bases and J by 3 bases, with 9 bases between them. CDR3 length: 13 amino acids. In germline, CDR1 is SGDLS, CDR2 YYNGEE. CDR3: CASSPAPTDTQYF. CDR3 bases: TGTGCCAGCAGCCCCGCACCTACAGATACGCAGTATTTT.

The chain employs TRBV29-1 and TRBJ2-1; D is possibly TRBD1 (6 bases). V lost 4 bases and J lost 7, with 11 bases in between. Germline V gene sequence: CDR1 SQVTM, CDR2 ANQGSEA. The CDR3 is 12 amino acids. This CDR3 is CSVGGGSNEQFF. Written as DNA, the CDR3 is TGCAGCGTTGGAGGGGGATCGAATGAGCAGTTCTTC.

This clonotype was recorded a few times. This chain uses TRBV5-1 with TRBJ1-5; 8 bases are a match to TRBD1. The CDR3 has 15 residues. V lost 4 bases to trimming and J lost 4 bases; unmatched junction nucleotides: 7. Germline V lookup: CDR1 SGHRS, CDR2 YFSETQ. The DNA for the CDR3 is TGCGCCAGCAGCAGTGGGACAGGCCAGAATCAGCCCCAGCATTTT. As protein: CASSSGTGQNQPQHF.